These 11 T cell receptor beta chains were sequenced from one sample in a study of identical twins. In TCRdb, the 5' RACE reads were re-called with MiXCR into one record per CDR3 protein. The data hold roughly 630,000 distinct CDR3 sequences, with about 7% observed a single time. The data were also submitted as part of a second study, on yellow fever vaccine responses in identical twins.

Sequencing used PBMCs. Receptor source: a woman under 30 in good health.

This clonotype was seen many times. The V gene is TRBV7-8, the J gene TRBJ1-5, with a weak D call TRBD1 (5 bases). Germline CDR1 is SGHVS and CDR2 is FQNEAQ. V lost 6 bases and J 6 bases, leaving 18 bases between the germline ends. This CDR3 spans 15 amino acids. CDR3 region: CASSIAPGFGQPQHF. CDR3 DNA: TGTGCCAGCAGTATTGCTCCAGGGTTTGGTCAGCCCCAGCATTTT.

This clonotype was observed at least ten times. The V gene is TRBV20-1, the J gene TRBJ2-2, with 10 bases identical to TRBD2. Unmatched junction bases numbered 4, after V lost 4 bases and J lost 2 bases. In germline, CDR1 is DFQATT, CDR2 SNEGSKA (reference sequence). CDR3 length: 15 amino acids. CDR3 residues: CSAKASGSNTGELFF. DNA for the CDR3: TGCAGTGCTAAGGCTAGCGGGAGTAACACCGGGGAGCTGTTTTTT.

This clonotype has just a few counts. The CDR3 region is CASSSYELKNTGELFF. CDR3 sequence (DNA): TGTGCCAGCAGCTCCTACGAACTTAAAAACACCGGGGAGCTGTTTTTT. The rearrangement links TRBV5-6 to TRBJ2-2, with no clear D. The germline V gene encodes CDR1 SGHDT and CDR2 YYEEEE. Trimming left V 3 bases short and J 2 bases short, with 14 bases between. The CDR3 spans 16 residues.

The CDR3 nucleotides are TGTGCCAGCAGTTATTCCACCGGGACGAACACAGATACGCAGTATTTT. Translation gives CASSYSTGTNTDTQYF. The rearrangement uses TRBV6-5 and TRBJ2-3; D tentatively fits TRBD1 or TRBD2 (5 bases each). The V end was cut by 3 bases, the J end by 2 bases, with 15 bases between. Germline V gene sequence: CDR1 MNHEY, CDR2 SVGAGI. The CDR3 contains 16 residues.

The J gene is TRBJ2-7, the V gene TRBV2; 7 nucleotides match TRBD1. This CDR3 is 14 amino acids long. CDR1 is SNHLY, CDR2 FYNNEI, per germline. The trim removed 4 bases at V and 1 base at J, leaving 4 bases unmatched. The CDR3 loop reads CASSGGTASYEQYV. The CDR3 DNA sequence: TGTGCCAGCAGTGGAGGGACAGCTTCCTACGAGCAGTACGTC.

V gene TRBV4-1 combines with J gene TRBJ1-5, with TRBD1 matching 7 bases. CDR3 size: 16 residues. Trimming cost V 0 bases and J 3 bases; bases outside gene matches: 5. In germline, CDR1 is MGHRA, CDR2 YSYEKL. The CDR3 region has the DNA TGCGCCAGCAGCCAAGATCAGGGGGGTTTCAATCAGCCCCAGCATTTT. As protein: CASSQDQGGFNQPQHF.

The gene calls are TRBV6-5 and TRBJ2-2; D is ambiguous. Trimming took 0 bases from V and 14 from J, leaving 13 bases between them. This CDR3 comprises 13 residues. Germline assignment: CDR1 MNHEY and CDR2 SVGAGI. DNA of the CDR3: TGTGCCAGCAGTTACTCCCCCTCCCAGGACCTGTTTTTT. This gives the protein CASSYSPSQDLFF.

This clonotype was counted between two and nine times. V is TRBV2 and J is TRBJ2-1; TRBD2 might be the D (6 bases). V gave up 6 bases and J gave up 9 bases, with 24 bases separating them. The V gene's germline CDR1 is SNHLY and CDR2 FYNNEI. The CDR3 consists of 16 residues. CDR3 bases: TGTGCCAGCAGAGACCCCGGGGCGGGGAGCGCGAGTGAGCAGTTCTTC. This sequence encodes CASRDPGAGSASEQFF.

The chain has TRBV5-6 and TRBJ1-5, with TRBD1 matching 7 bases. Germline loops: CDR1 SGHDT, CDR2 YYEEEE. The V and J ends lost 4 bases and 1 base, in that order; junction bases with no gene match: 5. The CDR3 is 15 residues long. CDR3 protein: CASSRTGGSNQPQHF. The CDR3 coding sequence is TGTGCCAGCAGCCGGACAGGCGGCAGCAATCAGCCCCAGCATTTT. The complete variable domain, with remaining parts taken from reference TRBV5-6 and TRBJ1-5, reads DAGVTQSPTHLIKTRGQQVTLRCSPKSGHDTVSWYQQALGQGPQFIFQYYEEEERQRGNFPDRFSGHQFPNYSSELNVNALLLGDSALYLCASSRTGGSNQPQHFGDGTRLSIL.

In this sample, this clonotype turned up many times. This chain uses TRBV28 with TRBJ2-2; D is perhaps TRBD1 (6 bases). CDR1 MDHEN and CDR2 SYDVKM come from the germline V gene. This CDR3 has 16 residues. Trimming pared 2 bases from V and 1 base from J, leaving 11 bases between. CDR3 in amino acids: CASSLQGQGNTGELFF. The CDR3 DNA sequence: TGTGCCAGCAGTTTACAGGGGCAAGGGAACACCGGGGAGCTGTTTTTT.

The chain links TRBV5-1 to TRBJ2-5, with unresolved D. In germline, CDR1 is SGHRS, CDR2 YFSETQ. This CDR3 has 15 amino acids. The V and J ends lost 1 base and 0 bases respectively, with 10 bases between them. The CDR3 loop reads CASSLQSPHQETQYF. The CDR3 coding sequence is TGCGCCAGCAGCTTGCAGTCCCCCCACCAAGAGACCCAGTACTTC.